One and the same sample provided the 8 T cell receptor beta chains below, sequenced in a study of T cell changes during pregnancy in multiple sclerosis (dated by TCRdb to the late 2010s). Receptors were amplified or captured by the immunoSEQ multiplex PCR assay. Imported from immuneACCESS, the table was reduced by TCRdb to in-frame sequences with V and J called. These copies leave out some clones; in studies compared against another copy, an unresolved V gene accounts for under half, and the cause of the remainder is not known. The sample data list about 70,000 clones, and approximately 91% of these were observed just once. The top ten clones comprise roughly 0.29% of the sample. The sample in question was CD4+ T cells from peripheral blood mononuclear cells, obtained after pregnancy. The receptors here all came from a female donor with multiple sclerosis, enrolled in a pregnancy study.

CDR3 nucleotides: TGTGCCAGCAGTGTGGGCCAAGGCTCCTACAATGAGCAGTTCTTC. This translates into CASSVGQGSYNEQFF. V gene TRBV6-1 combines with J gene TRBJ2-1; D is undetermined. The germline CDR1 and CDR2 sequences are MNHNS and SASEGT. This CDR3 has 15 residues. V was clipped by 4 bases and J by 0 bases, with 10 bases between them.

J is TRBJ1-1 and V is TRBV5-1; D ambiguous. Between the trimmed V and J ends, which lost 7 bases and 3 bases, there was a span of 13 bases. The CDR3 covers 13 residues. The germline V gene encodes CDR1 SGHRS and CDR2 YFSETQ. CDR3 sequence reads: CASHREPDTEAFF. The CDR3 DNA reads TGCGCCAGCCACCGGGAGCCCGACACTGAAGCTTTCTTT.

The rearrangement uses TRBV9 and TRBJ2-3; TRBD2 might be the D (6 bases). The germline V gene encodes CDR1 SGDLS and CDR2 YYNGEE. This CDR3 contains 17 residues. V was trimmed by 1 base and J by 1 base, leaving 16 bases between them. Here the CDR3 DNA reads TGTGCCAGCAGCGTATCCCCTTTGGGGGGAGGCACAGATACGCAGTATTTT. It specifies CASSVSPLGGGTDTQYF.

The chain joins TRBV10-3 to TRBJ2-2, with 7 bases aligning to TRBD1. This CDR3 contains 14 residues. Germline CDR1 reads ENHRY; CDR2 reads SYGVKD. V gave up 5 bases and J gave up 3 bases; unmatched junction bases: 3. As DNA, the CDR3 is TGTGCCATCAGTAGGACAGGTTACACCGGGGAGCTGTTTTTT. It is translated as CAISRTGYTGELFF.

The chain employs TRBV19 and TRBJ1-5; D is undetermined. Germline assignment: CDR1 LNHDA and CDR2 SQIVND (reference sequence). V was shortened by 2 bases and J by 4 bases, with 6 bases between the two germline ends. The CDR3 covers 13 residues. CDR3 sequence reads: CASSITTNQPQHF. The CDR3 nucleotides read TGTGCCAGTAGTATAACCACTAATCAGCCCCAGCATTTT. Drawing the rest from reference TRBV19 and TRBJ1-5, the complete variable domain is DGGITQSPKYLFRKEGQNVTLSCEQNLNHDAMYWYRQDPGQGLRLIYYSQIVNDFQKGDIAEGYSVSREKKESFPLTVTSAQKNPTAFYLCASSITTNQPQHFGDGTRLSIL.

This clone has a count of ten or more. V is TRBV19 and J is TRBJ2-1; 9 nucleotides line up with TRBD1. There are 15 residues in the CDR3. Germline assignment: CDR1 LNHDA and CDR2 SQIVND (reference sequence). V was clipped by 9 bases and J by 3 bases; unmatched bases: 9. In nucleotides, the CDR3 is TGTGCCAGCACCCTCCCGGGACAGGGCTACAATGAGCAGTTCTTC. Amino acid sequence: CASTLPGQGYNEQFF.

The chain uses TRBV13 and TRBJ2-1; TRBD2 matches 7 bases. The germline V gene has CDR1 PRHDT and CDR2 FYEKMQ (reference sequence). The CDR3 consists of 16 residues. The J segment lost 4 bases and the V segment lost 5 bases, leaving 11 bases of the junction unmatched. For the CDR3, the DNA is TGTGCCAGCAGCCGACACGACGGGGGGTTATACAATGAGCAGTTCTTC. Its protein is CASSRHDGGLYNEQFF.

This clone was recorded many times. The chain joins TRBV4-2 to TRBJ2-3; 11 nucleotides match TRBD1. V dropped 0 bases and J dropped 4; count of bases not matched to a gene: 6. CDR3 length equals 17 residues. Germline V gene data show CDR1 as LGHNA and CDR2 as YNFKEQ. The CDR3 nucleotides are TGTGCCAGCAGCCAAGATGCCCCGGGACAGGGGGCAGATACGCAGTATTTT. As protein: CASSQDAPGQGADTQYF.